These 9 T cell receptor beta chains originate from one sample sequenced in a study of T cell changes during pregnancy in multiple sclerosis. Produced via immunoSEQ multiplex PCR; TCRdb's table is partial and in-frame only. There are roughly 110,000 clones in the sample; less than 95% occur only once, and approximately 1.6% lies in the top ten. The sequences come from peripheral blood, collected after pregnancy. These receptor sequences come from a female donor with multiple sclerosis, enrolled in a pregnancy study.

The CDR3 bases are TGCGCCAGCAGCCAAGATCTGGGTAGTGCGGAACGAATCTACAATGAGCAGTTCTTC. Translated: CASSQDLGSAERIYNEQFF. The chain recombines TRBV4-1 with TRBJ2-1; D is unresolved. The ends were cut back, 0 bases at V and 3 bases at J, with 21 bases in the middle. The length of the CDR3 is 19 residues. Looked up from germline, CDR1 is MGHRA and CDR2 is YSYEKL.

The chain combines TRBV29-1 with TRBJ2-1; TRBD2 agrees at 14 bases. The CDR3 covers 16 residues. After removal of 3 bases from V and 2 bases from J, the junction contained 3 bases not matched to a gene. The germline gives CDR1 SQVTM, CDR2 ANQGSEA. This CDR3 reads CSVEGLAGVPYNEQFF. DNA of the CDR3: TGCAGCGTTGAGGGACTAGCGGGAGTCCCCTACAATGAGCAGTTCTTC.

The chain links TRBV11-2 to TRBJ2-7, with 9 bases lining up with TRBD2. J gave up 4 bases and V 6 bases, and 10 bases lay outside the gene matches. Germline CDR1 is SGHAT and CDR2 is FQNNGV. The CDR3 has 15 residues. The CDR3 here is CASRRLAGTSYEQYF. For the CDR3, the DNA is TGTGCCAGCAGGCGCCTAGCGGGGACCTCATACGAGCAGTACTTC.

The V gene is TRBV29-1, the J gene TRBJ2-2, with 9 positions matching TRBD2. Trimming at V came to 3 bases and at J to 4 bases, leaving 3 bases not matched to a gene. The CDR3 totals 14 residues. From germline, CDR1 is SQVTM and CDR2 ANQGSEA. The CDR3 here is CSVEVAGVTGELFF. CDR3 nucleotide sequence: TGCAGCGTTGAGGTAGCGGGAGTCACCGGGGAGCTGTTTTTT.

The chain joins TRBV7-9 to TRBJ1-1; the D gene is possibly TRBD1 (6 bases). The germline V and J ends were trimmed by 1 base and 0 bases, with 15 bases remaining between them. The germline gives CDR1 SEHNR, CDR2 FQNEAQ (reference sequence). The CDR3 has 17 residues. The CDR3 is CASSLESQGPMNTEAFF. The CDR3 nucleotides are TGTGCCAGCAGCTTAGAATCTCAGGGGCCCATGAACACTGAAGCTTTCTTT.

CDR3 in DNA: TGTGCCAGCAGCCAAAGCGGGCCTGGGGACACTGAAGCTTTCTTT. Translating it yields CASSQSGPGDTEAFF. This rearrangement joins TRBV4-2 to TRBJ1-1; no firm D call. V was trimmed by 2 bases and J by 3 bases, leaving 13 bases between them. The germline CDR1 and CDR2 sequences are LGHNA and YNFKEQ. The CDR3 extends over 15 amino acids.

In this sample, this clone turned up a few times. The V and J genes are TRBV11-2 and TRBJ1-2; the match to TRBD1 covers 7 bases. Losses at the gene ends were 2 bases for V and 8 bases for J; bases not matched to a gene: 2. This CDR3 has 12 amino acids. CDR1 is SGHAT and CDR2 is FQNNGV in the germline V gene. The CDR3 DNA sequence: TGTGCCAGCAGCTTACAGGGGGAGGGCTACACCTTC. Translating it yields CASSLQGEGYTF.

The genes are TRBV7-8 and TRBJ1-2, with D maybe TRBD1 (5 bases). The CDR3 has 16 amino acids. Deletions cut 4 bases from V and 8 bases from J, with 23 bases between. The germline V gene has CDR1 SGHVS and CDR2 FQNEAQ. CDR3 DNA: TGTGCCAGCAGCTCGGCTCGGTGGGGACTTGGGGAGGGCTACACCTTC. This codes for CASSSARWGLGEGYTF.

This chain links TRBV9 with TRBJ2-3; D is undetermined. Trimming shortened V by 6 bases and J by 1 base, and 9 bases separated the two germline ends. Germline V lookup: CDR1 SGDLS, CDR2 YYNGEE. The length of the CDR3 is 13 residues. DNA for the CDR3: TGTGCCAGCATGTCGCGGCGCACAGATACGCAGTATTTT. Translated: CASMSRRTDTQYF.